This entry lists 15 T cell receptor beta chains sequenced from one sample in a study of T cell responses to AZD1222 COVID-19 vaccine. Assay used: immunoSEQ multiplex PCR; TCRdb lists only in-frame clones, some missing. In the table there are some 120,000 clones, 88% of which are singletons. The sample in question was peripheral blood, obtained on day 0 of MenACWY control vaccination. Receptors originate from an adult in good health.

This clone was observed a few times. The genes are TRBV28 and TRBJ2-3; 12 nucleotides align to TRBD2. J gave up 5 bases and V 5 bases, and 8 bases lay outside the gene matches. The CDR3 totals 16 residues. Germline assignment: CDR1 MDHEN and CDR2 SYDVKM. For the CDR3, the DNA is TGTGCCAGCAGTACCCGGCTAGCGGGAGGGAGAGATACGCAGTATTTT. Protein sequence: CASSTRLAGGRDTQYF.

The rearrangement links TRBV6-5 to TRBJ2-1; weak D call: TRBD2 (5 bases). This CDR3 contains 12 residues. V lost 0 bases to trimming and J lost 11 bases, with 8 bases between them. CDR1 is MNHEY, CDR2 SVGAGI, per germline. The CDR3 loop reads CASSYSTGKQFF. In DNA form, the CDR3 reads TGTGCCAGCAGTTACTCCACCGGGAAGCAGTTCTTC.

This chain joins TRBV7-4 and TRBJ1-3; 9 bases fit TRBD1. This CDR3 has 13 amino acids. Germline V CDR1 and CDR2: SGHVT, SQSDAQ. V shed 7 bases, J shed 5 bases, and the junction held 3 bases outside the gene matches. CDR3: CASKQGARNTIYF. In nucleotides, the CDR3 is TGTGCCAGCAAACAGGGGGCTAGAAACACCATATATTTT. Full variable domain (rest looked up from reference TRBV7-4 and TRBJ1-3): GAGVSQSPRYKVAKRGRDVALRCDSISGHVTLYWYRQTLGQGSEVLTYSQSDAQRDKSGRPSGRFSAERPERSVSTLKIQRTEQGDSAVYLCASKQGARNTIYFGEGSWLTVV.

The J gene is TRBJ2-7, the V gene TRBV10-3, with 9 bases aligning to TRBD2. CDR3 length equals 16 residues. Trimming cost V 4 bases and J 5 bases; bases outside gene matches: 12. Germline CDR1 ENHRY, CDR2 SYGVKD. CDR3 in amino acids: CAISVGRGSGGHEQYF. Here the CDR3 DNA reads TGTGCCATCAGTGTTGGGAGAGGTAGCGGGGGACACGAGCAGTACTTC.

The chain has TRBV10-3 and TRBJ2-7; D remains ambiguous. CDR1 is ENHRY, CDR2 SYGVKD, per germline. Trimming pared 4 bases from V and 4 bases from J, leaving 11 bases between. This CDR3 region has 13 residues. The CDR3 protein is CAISANGFYEQYF. CDR3 nucleotides: TGTGCCATCAGTGCAAACGGTTTTTACGAGCAGTACTTC.

The genes are TRBV29-1 and TRBJ2-5; 7 bases agree with TRBD1. V lost 7 bases, J lost 0 bases, and 11 bases stayed unmatched. This CDR3 has 15 amino acids. Germline values: CDR1 SQVTM, CDR2 ANQGSEA. The CDR3 loop is CSATQGVLYQETQYF. The CDR3, as DNA: TGCAGCGCAACCCAGGGGGTCCTGTACCAAGAGACCCAGTACTTC.

V and J are TRBV7-9 and TRBJ2-7; no firm D call. V was trimmed by 4 bases and J by 3 bases, leaving 10 bases between them. The CDR3 totals 13 residues. Looked up from germline, CDR1 is SEHNR and CDR2 is FQNEAQ (reference sequence). The CDR3 bases are TGTGCCAGCAGCTCCGACCTTTACTACGAGCAGTACTTC. This translates into CASSSDLYYEQYF. Full variable domain (rest looked up from reference TRBV7-9 and TRBJ2-7): DTGVSQNPRHKITKRGQNVTFRCDPISEHNRLYWYRQTLGQGPEFLTYFQNEAQLEKSRLLSDRFSAERPKGSFSTLEIQRTEQGDSAMYLCASSSDLYYEQYFGPGTRLTVT.

The rearrangement uses TRBV28 and TRBJ2-7; D tentatively fits TRBD1 or TRBD2 (6 bases each). The CDR3 has 13 residues. Looked up from germline, CDR1 is MDHEN and CDR2 is SYDVKM. The V and J ends lost 2 bases and 4 bases respectively, with 9 bases between them. The CDR3 bases are TGTGCCAGCAGTTTAGGGGGGCTTTACGAGCAGTACTTC. This codes for CASSLGGLYEQYF.

This clone came up once. V is TRBV5-1 and J is TRBJ2-1, with D possibly TRBD1 on 5 matching bases. Looked up from germline, CDR1 is SGHRS and CDR2 is YFSETQ. This CDR3 is built from 14 residues. V was pared by 4 bases and J by 3 bases, with 11 bases between. CDR3 DNA sequence: TGCGCCAGCAGCCAAGGGGAAGGCTACAATGAGCAGTTCTTC. It encodes CASSQGEGYNEQFF.

This sequence joins TRBV5-1 and TRBJ2-5, with 9 bases fitting TRBD1. Germline loops: CDR1 SGHRS, CDR2 YFSETQ. Germline trimming cut 0 bases from V and 5 bases from J; bases unmatched to any gene: 8. The CDR3 covers 16 residues. This CDR3 is CASSLGDRADSETQYF. The CDR3 coding sequence is TGCGCCAGCAGCTTGGGGGACAGGGCGGACTCGGAGACCCAGTACTTC.

The rearrangement uses TRBV19 and TRBJ1-1; 9 nucleotides match TRBD1. V was clipped by 7 bases and J by 0 bases; unmatched bases: 12. Germline V CDR1 and CDR2: LNHDA, SQIVND (reference sequence). This CDR3 contains 17 residues. CDR3: CASTNTGGLRVNTEAFF. The CDR3 DNA reads as TGTGCCAGTACTAACACAGGGGGCTTACGTGTGAACACTGAAGCTTTCTTT. The full variable domain, its missing parts supplied by reference TRBV19 and TRBJ1-1, is DGGITQSPKYLFRKEGQNVTLSCEQNLNHDAMYWYRQDPGQGLRLIYYSQIVNDFQKGDIAEGYSVSREKKESFPLTVTSAQKNPTAFYLCASTNTGGLRVNTEAFFGQGTRLTVV.

The CDR3 is CASSHRGGNTEAFF. The CDR3 DNA follows: TGTGCCAGCAGCCACAGGGGGGGAAACACTGAAGCTTTCTTT. The chain is built from TRBV6-5 and TRBJ1-1, with 8 bases that match TRBD1. Trimming removed 6 bases from V and 2 bases from J; junction bases left unmatched: 5. CDR1 MNHEY and CDR2 SVGAGI come from the germline V gene. The CDR3 extends over 14 amino acids.

This chain connects TRBV28 to TRBJ1-1; 7 nucleotides line up with TRBD1. This CDR3 has 16 residues. Germline CDR1 MDHEN, CDR2 SYDVKM. V was pared by 5 bases and J by 2 bases, with 11 bases of the junction left unmatched. The CDR3 spells CASSVPFYRGNTEAFF. The CDR3 DNA follows: TGTGCCAGCAGTGTACCATTCTACAGGGGAAACACTGAAGCTTTCTTT.

V gene TRBV28 combines with J gene TRBJ1-6; TRBD1 matches at 7 bases. The CDR3 loop spans 14 amino acids. Germline CDR1 is MDHEN and CDR2 is SYDVKM. J gave up 10 bases and V 3 bases, and 6 bases lay outside the gene matches. The DNA of the CDR3 is TGTGCCAGCAGTTTCCCATCAGGGGGATCACCCCTCCACTTT. Residues: CASSFPSGGSPLHF.

The genes are TRBV5-1 and TRBJ1-2; D is unresolved. This CDR3 is built from 13 residues. The V gene lost 1 base and the J gene lost 7 bases, with 11 bases spanning the gap. The germline CDR1 and CDR2 sequences are SGHRS and YFSETQ. CDR3 in amino acids: CASSLQAAGGYTF. The CDR3 coding sequence is TGCGCCAGCAGCTTGCAGGCAGCCGGTGGCTACACCTTC.